This T cell receptor (beta chain) was retrieved from a study of T cells in Graves' hyperthyroidism and ophthalmopathy. Regarding the study as a whole: Appearing also in blood were most of the thyroid clonotypes expanded above 0.001.

The investigators amplified TCR beta CDR3 regions from RNA transcripts. The HTBI primer set was used in a first-round RT-PCR of the TCR CDR3. TCRdb reprocessed the multiplex PCR reads via MiXCR and lists one record per CDR3 protein. The data contain 500,000 to 600,000 distinct CDR3 sequences, 15% to 20% of them singletons. This clonotype was found once. The antigen remains undetermined. Germline V gene lookup returns CDR1 MGHDK and CDR2 SYGVNS. Trimming removed 7 bases from V and 14 bases from J, with 15 bases in between. The CDR3 extends over 12 amino acids. The sequence was collected from a woman younger than 35 with Graves' hyperthyroidism. V gene TRBV25-1 combines with J gene TRBJ1-6; D not resolved. The source material was blood. The CDR3 loop is CASTEGRAALHF. The CDR3 nucleotides read TGTGCCAGCACTGAGGGAAGGGCGGCCCTCCACTTT.